The 12 T cell receptor beta chains reported below all come from one sample, sequenced in a study of glioma-infiltrating T cells after dendritic cell vaccination. Regarding time point: after dendritic cell vaccination, including at tumor progression/relapse. Assay used: immunoSEQ multiplex PCR; TCRdb lists only in-frame clones, some missing. The data contain tens of thousands of clones, under 85% of them seen just once; the ten biggest clones take up under 8%. Source: blood, taken after dendritic cell vaccination. These TCRs come from a human donor with glioblastoma.

This chain joins TRBV5-1 and TRBJ2-2, with D maybe TRBD1 (5 bases). Germline-derived CDR1 and CDR2 are SGHRS and YFSETQ. Trimming stripped 5 bases from V and 6 bases from J, with 17 bases between. This CDR3 region has 15 residues. The CDR3 loop reads CASRLPLQGSGELFF. CDR3 in DNA: TGCGCCAGCAGATTACCACTCCAGGGATCCGGGGAGCTGTTTTTT.

The chain uses TRBV19 and TRBJ2-7, with D hard to call. The CDR3 length is 11 residues. Trimming removed 4 bases from V and 4 bases from J, with 5 bases in between. The germline CDR1 and CDR2 sequences are LNHDA and SQIVND (reference sequence). CDR3 protein: CASSNRYEQYF. The CDR3 region has the DNA TGTGCCAGTAGTAACAGATACGAGCAGTACTTC.

The chain combines TRBV4-1 with TRBJ2-1; D is unresolved. The CDR3 length is 15 residues. With 0 bases removed from V and 5 bases from J, the gap between germline ends came to 11 bases. CDR1 MGHRA and CDR2 YSYEKL come from the germline V gene. CDR3 in amino acids: CASSQDLKQNNEQFF. For the CDR3, the DNA is TGCGCCAGCAGCCAAGATCTGAAACAGAACAATGAGCAGTTCTTC.

V is TRBV4-3 and J is TRBJ2-3; TRBD1 aligns across 10 bases. V gave up 2 bases and J gave up 6 bases; unmatched junction bases: 5. CDR1 and CDR2 (germline): LGHNA, YSLEER. The CDR3 consists of 15 residues. CDR3 coding DNA: TGCGCCAGCAGCCAATATGACAGGGGGCTTGATACGCAGTATTTT. Amino acid sequence: CASSQYDRGLDTQYF.

The V and J genes are TRBV5-1 and TRBJ2-3; a weak D match, TRBD1 (6 bases). The CDR3 has 15 amino acids. Germline V CDR1 and CDR2: SGHRS, YFSETQ. With 5 bases removed from V and 0 bases from J, the gap between germline ends came to 13 bases. This chain's CDR3 is CASRSQTGSTDTQYF. CDR3 nucleotide sequence: TGCGCCAGCAGGTCGCAGACAGGCAGCACAGATACGCAGTATTTT.

This clone was recorded a few times. The V and J genes are TRBV16 and TRBJ2-5, with 8 nucleotides matching TRBD1. Per the germline V gene, CDR1 is KGHSY and CDR2 is FQNENV. V shed 6 bases and J 2 bases; nucleotides not matched to a gene: 2. The CDR3 contains 13 residues. For the CDR3, the DNA is TGTGCCAGCAGTCAGGGGGCACAAGAGACCCAGTACTTC. Its translation: CASSQGAQETQYF.

The chain employs TRBV7-3 and TRBJ2-2; the match to TRBD1 covers 7 bases. V was pared by 11 bases and J by 2 bases, with 8 bases of the junction left unmatched. This CDR3 is built from 14 residues. The germline V gene has CDR1 SGHTA and CDR2 FQGTGA. The CDR3 region has the DNA TGTGCCTCCGAGACAGGGCCCAACACCGGGGAGCTGTTTTTT. It yields the protein CASETGPNTGELFF.

V and J are TRBV7-2 and TRBJ1-6; the D is unclear. CDR3 length: 15 residues. With 5 bases removed from V and 0 bases from J, the gap between germline ends came to 8 bases. CDR1 is SGHTA and CDR2 is FQGNSA in the germline V gene. For the CDR3, the DNA is TGTGCCAGCAGCATACCCAGCTCCTATAATTCACCCCTCCACTTT. It encodes CASSIPSSYNSPLHF.

This chain uses TRBV30 with TRBJ2-5, with TRBD2 matching over 10 bases. After removal of 0 bases from V and 2 bases from J, the junction contained 12 bases not matched to a gene. From germline, CDR1 is GTSNPN and CDR2 SVGIG (reference sequence). The CDR3 loop spans 18 amino acids. CDR3 in DNA: TGTGCCTGGAGTGTATTCACTAGCGGGGCGTTACTACAAGAGACCCAGTACTTC. This gives the protein CAWSVFTSGALLQETQYF.

The chain is built from TRBV4-1 and TRBJ1-4; no firm D call. The CDR3 length is 13 residues. CDR1 and CDR2 (germline): MGHRA, YSYEKL. Trimming took off 1 base at V and 13 bases at J, with 13 bases between the two ends. CDR3 coding DNA: TGCGCCAGCAGCCAAGGAGGCCCGGAGGGACTGTTTTTT. This codes for CASSQGGPEGLFF.

The CDR3 region is CATSRVFGQGLTEAFF. DNA for the CDR3: TGTGCCACCAGCAGAGTGTTCGGACAGGGGTTGACTGAAGCTTTCTTT. The V call is TRBV15, the J call TRBJ1-1, with 9 bases identical to TRBD1. Trimming removed 1 base from V and 5 bases from J; junction bases left unmatched: 8. Germline V gene data show CDR1 as LNHNV and CDR2 as YYDKDF (reference sequence). The CDR3 runs to 16 residues.

The chain combines TRBV9 with TRBJ1-1, with 7 bases matching TRBD1. Looked up from germline, CDR1 is SGDLS and CDR2 is YYNGEE. The CDR3 totals 15 residues. V was pared by 4 bases and J by 1 base, with 7 bases of the junction left unmatched. The DNA for the CDR3 is TGTGCCAGCAGCCCGACGACAGGGTGGAACACTGAAGCTTTCTTT. Amino acid sequence: CASSPTTGWNTEAFF.